Listed below are T cell receptor beta chains from one sample, sequenced in a study of post-analysis software for immune sequencing data. TCRdb passed the PCR reads through MiXCR, listing each CDR3 protein once. The sample shows approximately 630,000 distinct CDR3 sequences, 55% to 70% of them seen only once. The sample consisted of blood. The source is a girl aged 2 to 10 with multiple sclerosis. CDR3s include the opening cysteine and the closing phenylalanine or tryptophan.

j_call v_call cdr3_length cdr3_aa
- TRBV9 14 CASSVPSRAYEQYF
TRBJ1-1 TRBV6-6 17 CASSYSTPGAGNTEAFF
TRBJ2-5 TRBV12-3/TRBV12-4 18 CASSAHGQRGLFQETQYF
TRBJ2-4 TRBV11-1 20 CASSFQDGNSGRGAKNIQYF
TRBJ1-2 TRBV20-1 13 CSAPVGRGYGYTF
- TRBV5-1 14 CASSLVGRSHEQYF
TRBJ2-5 TRBV7-2 12 CASSLDGVTQYF
TRBJ1-1 TRBV5-1 14 CASSWDNANTEAFF
TRBJ2-1 TRBV7-9 13 CASSLTSTDEQFF
TRBJ1-2 TRBV27 14 CASSYIGTDYGYTF
TRBJ2-1 TRBV5-1 16 CASSVGLAGVGREQFF
- TRBV6-5 16 CASSLGERGRVETQYF
- TRBV5-1 13 CASSWTGEETQYF
TRBJ2-3 TRBV4-1 17 CASSQDGAGASTDTQYF
TRBJ2-3 TRBV7-9 17 CASSLSGVDGAPDTQYF
TRBJ2-7 TRBV6-6 15 CASSPGGINSYEQYF
- TRBV7-2 15 CASSSGGQGLYEQYF
TRBJ1-2 TRBV6-5 12 CASSMVGYGYTF
TRBJ2-7 TRBV5-1 14 CASSLNDREDEQYF
- TRBV6-5 15 CASRLRQGLGETQYF
TRBJ2-7 TRBV7-9 14 CASSLEGQGVEQYF
TRBJ2-1 TRBV7-8 17 CASSLLRLGDIQNEQFF